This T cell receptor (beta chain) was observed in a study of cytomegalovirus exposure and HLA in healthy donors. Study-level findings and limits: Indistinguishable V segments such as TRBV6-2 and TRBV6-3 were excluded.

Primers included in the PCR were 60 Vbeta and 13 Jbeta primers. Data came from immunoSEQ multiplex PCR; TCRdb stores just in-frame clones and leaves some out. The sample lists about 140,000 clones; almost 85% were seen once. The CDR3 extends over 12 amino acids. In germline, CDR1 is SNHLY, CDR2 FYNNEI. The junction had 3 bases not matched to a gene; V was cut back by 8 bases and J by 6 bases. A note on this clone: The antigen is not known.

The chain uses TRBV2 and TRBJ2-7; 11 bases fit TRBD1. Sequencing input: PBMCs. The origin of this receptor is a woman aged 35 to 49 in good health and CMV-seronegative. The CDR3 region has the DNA TGTGCCAGCGGGACAGGGGGTGCCGAGCAGTACTTC. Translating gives CASGTGGAEQYF.